Listed below are T cell receptor beta chains from one sample, sequenced in a study of technical replicates of blood from a handful of donors. Using immunoSEQ multiplex PCR, the repertoire was profiled, and TCRdb retains in-frame clones only, with some absent. The profile shows 85,000 to 100,000 clones, 85% to 95% of them singletons. Sequenced input: T cells isolated from PBMCs. All receptors come from a human donor in good health. Each CDR3 is given with its conserved first and last residue. Fields, in order: V gene, clone size, D gene, J gene, CDR3 protein, CDR3 DNA. The D gene is left open where the match is weak. Size values are once, few and many counts, or a class for expanded clones, and some rows have none.

TRBV10-1	once	NA	TRBJ2-7	CASSGWSGNSYEQYF	TGCGCCAGCAGCGGTTGGAGCGGAAATTCCTACGAGCAGTACTTC
TRBV6-6	NA	NA	TRBJ2-7	CATRGGTVYYEQYF	TGTGCCACCCGGGGCGGGACCGTTTACTACGAGCAGTACTTC
TRBV11-2	NA	TRBD1	TRBJ1-2	CASSLDRGRDGYTF	TGTGCCAGCAGCTTGGACAGGGGGAGGGATGGCTACACCTTC
TRBV9	once	TRBD2	TRBJ2-5	CASSVDSGGRETQYF	TGTGCCAGCAGCGTAGATAGCGGGGGGAGAGAGACCCAGTACTTC
TRBV2	NA	NA	TRBJ2-2	CASRQSADTGELFF	TGTGCCAGCAGGCAGTCCGCGGACACCGGGGAGCTGTTTTTT
TRBV27	NA	TRBD2	TRBJ2-2	CASSLGTSGNTGELFF	TGTGCCAGCAGTTTAGGAACTAGCGGAAACACCGGGGAGCTGTTTTTT
TRBV5-1	NA	TRBD2	TRBJ2-1	CASSRGGPPANEQFF	TGCGCCAGCAGCAGGGGAGGGCCTCCGGCCAATGAGCAGTTCTTC
TRBV2	NA	TRBD1	TRBJ2-1	CASARDRGTNEQFF	TGTGCCAGCGCCCGGGACAGGGGGACCAATGAGCAGTTCTTC
TRBV5-1	NA	TRBD1	TRBJ1-1	CASSPYLQGASTEAFF	TGCGCCAGCAGCCCCTATCTCCAGGGGGCGAGCACTGAAGCTTTCTTT
TRBV4-1	NA	NA	TRBJ1-1	CASSQAGTTEAFF	TGCGCCAGCAGCCAAGCAGGAACCACTGAAGCTTTCTTT
TRBV5-6	NA	NA	TRBJ2-1	CASSLWGGQGEQFF	TGTGCCAGCAGCTTGTGGGGGGGGCAGGGTGAGCAGTTCTTC
TRBV28	NA	TRBD2	TRBJ2-5	CASSLLTSGSGTQYF	TGTGCCAGCAGTTTATTGACTAGCGGGAGTGGGACCCAGTACTTC
TRBV5-1	NA	NA	TRBJ1-1	CASSLEAGRQNTEAFF	TGCGCCAGCAGCTTGGAGGCAGGGAGGCAGAACACTGAAGCTTTCTTT
TRBV4-1	NA	NA	TRBJ1-2	CASSHNTRRYGYTF	TGCGCCAGCAGCCATAACACTAGGAGGTATGGCTACACCTTC
TRBV28	NA	TRBD2	TRBJ2-1	CASSYSSGAYNEQFF	TGTGCCAGCAGCTACTCTAGCGGCGCCTACAATGAGCAGTTCTTC
TRBV10-3	NA	TRBD1	TRBJ2-1	CAIRVTGSPWQFF	TGTGCCATCAGGGTGACAGGGAGCCCCTGGCAGTTCTTC
TRBV6-5	NA	NA	TRBJ2-7	CASRRPQRREQYF	TGTGCCAGCCGGCGACCTCAGAGGCGCGAGCAGTACTTC
TRBV7-9	NA	TRBD1	TRBJ1-1	CASSSTGLYTEAFF	TGTGCCAGCAGCTCGACAGGGTTGTACACTGAAGCTTTCTTT
TRBV7-2	NA	TRBD1	TRBJ1-5	CASSLTGTGGIQPQHF	TGTGCCAGCAGCTTAACCGGGACAGGGGGCATCCAGCCCCAGCATTTT
TRBV19	NA	NA	TRBJ2-1	CASREDAWSSYNEQFF	TGTGCCAGTAGGGAGGACGCCTGGAGCTCCTACAATGAGCAGTTCTTC
TRBV29-1	NA	TRBD2	TRBJ2-7	CSTRLAGTYEQYF	TGCAGCACTAGACTAGCGGGTACCTACGAGCAGTACTTC
TRBV11-3	NA	NA	TRBJ1-1	CASSTGRVVEAFF	TGTGCCAGCAGCACAGGGAGGGTGGTTGAAGCTTTCTTT
TRBV14	NA	TRBD1	TRBJ2-1	CASSQFPGTGINNEQFF	TGTGCCAGCAGCCAATTCCCCGGGACAGGGATAAACAATGAGCAGTTCTTC
TRBV12-5	NA	TRBD1	TRBJ2-6	CASGSIGGRGKRTSGANVLTF	TGTGCTAGTGGTTCTATAGGGGGCAGGGGAAAGAGGACCTCTGGGGCCAACGTCCTGACTTTC
TRBV5-1	NA	NA	TRBJ2-7	CASSLGQVGYEQYF	TGCGCCAGCAGCTTGGGGCAGGTAGGCTACGAGCAGTACTTC
TRBV5-1	NA	NA	TRBJ2-1	CASSRDNEQFF	TGCGCCAGCAGCCGAGACAATGAGCAGTTCTTC
TRBV10-2	NA	NA	TRBJ2-5	CATDWEETQYF	TGCGCCACGGACTGGGAAGAGACCCAGTACTTC
TRBV6-1	once	TRBD1	TRBJ2-7	CASSENPGTGMVIGNEQYF	TGTGCCAGCAGTGAAAACCCTGGGACAGGGATGGTTATTGGAAACGAGCAGTACTTC
TRBV25-1	once	NA	TRBJ2-2	CASSPNSNTGELFF	TGTGCCAGCAGTCCCAACTCGAACACCGGGGAGCTGTTTTTT
TRBV7-9	once	NA	TRBJ1-5	CASSPGGNQPQHF	TGTGCCAGCAGCCCCGGGGGCAATCAGCCCCAGCATTTT
TRBV6-5	once	NA	TRBJ2-1	CASSYRGTHNEQFF	TGTGCCAGCAGTTACCGTGGGACTCACAATGAGCAGTTCTTC
TRBV7-7	NA	NA	TRBJ2-2	CASSFGGVAGPGELFF	TGTGCCAGCAGCTTCGGCGGGGTCGCTGGCCCCGGGGAGCTGTTTTTT
TRBV6-5	NA	NA	TRBJ1-1	CASSYSNRDRTEAFF	TGTGCCAGCAGTTACTCGAACAGGGACCGGACTGAAGCTTTCTTT
TRBV4-1	NA	NA	TRBJ2-2	CASSLLAGTSNTGELFF	TGCGCCAGCAGCCTTCTCGCCGGGACATCAAACACCGGGGAGCTGTTTTTT
TRBV5-6	NA	NA	TRBJ2-2	CASSPLGASSRTGELFF	TGTGCCAGCAGCCCCTTGGGTGCGTCGTCGAGGACCGGGGAGCTGTTTTTT
TRBV4-1	NA	TRBD1	TRBJ2-7	CASSQEVGQGAIWFYEQYF	TGCGCCAGCAGCCAAGAAGTAGGGCAGGGGGCAATTTGGTTTTACGAGCAGTACTTC
TRBV28	NA	TRBD1	TRBJ1-4	CASSSGQVNEKLFF	TGTGCCAGCAGTTCGGGACAGGTTAATGAAAAACTGTTTTTT
TRBV6-1	NA	TRBD1	TRBJ1-1	CASKTGGLVMAFF	TGTGCCAGCAAAACAGGGGGCTTGGTAATGGCTTTCTTT
TRBV10-3	NA	NA	TRBJ2-7	CATSTTPDEQYF	TGTGCCACCTCTACCACTCCGGACGAGCAGTACTTC
TRBV7-9	NA	TRBD1	TRBJ1-4	CASSLAGTGDNEKLFF	TGTGCCAGCAGCTTAGCGGGGACAGGAGATAATGAAAAACTGTTTTTT